This TCR beta chain was observed in a study of blood T cell repertoires in COVID-19. Study-wide background: Both acute and convalescent COVID-19 samples were obtained from the United States, Italy and Spain.

Authors' analysis steps: Amplification with reference gene primers provided the estimates of nucleated cell counts. The method was immunoSEQ multiplex PCR; TCRdb's version includes in-frame clones alone and lacks a portion of them. That table furnishes V, J and clone size, whereas the DNA furnished D and trimming. The repertoire holds around 100,000 clones, with about 88% as singletons. CDR3 length: 17 amino acids. With 0 bases removed from V and 5 bases from J, the gap between germline ends came to 20 bases. Germline assignment: CDR1 SGHRS and CDR2 YFSETQ. The sample taken for sequencing was peripheral blood. V usage is TRBV5-1 and J usage is TRBJ2-5; D might be TRBD2 (6 bases). The source of this sequence is a woman aged 70-85 years who had recovered from COVID-19. For the CDR3, the DNA is TGCGCCAGCAGCTTGGGGCCCCCGGGACTCGGAGAGGAGACCCAGTACTTC. Protein product: CASSLGPPGLGEETQYF.